This T cell receptor (beta chain) is from a study of T cell responses to AZD1222 COVID-19 vaccine. Study-level findings and limits: Females made up more of the donors, who were largely white British, and clonal diversity may have come out too low. The study found vaccine-associated CD4 TCRs spanning spike, dominant at 160-218 and 743-854. Reportedly, nearly half of unique spike TCRs recognized epitopes outside B.1.351/B.1.1.7 mutations.

The CDR3 extends over 15 amino acids. Germline lookup yields CDR1 KGHSH and CDR2 LQKENI. V lost 0 bases to trimming and J lost 7 bases, with 12 bases between them. With regard to this clone: Its antigen is not known.

Sequenced by immunoSEQ multiplex PCR; TCRdb stores in-frame clones only, minus some. The sample carries 100,000 to 150,000 clones, around 92% recorded once. The sample here was peripheral blood, taken on day 0 of AZD1222 vaccination. This chain uses TRBV18 with TRBJ1-4, with no clear D. This TCR derives from an adult in good health. CDR3 protein: CASSPPGVAGEKLFF. In DNA, the CDR3 is TGTGCCAGCTCACCACCCGGGGTAGCCGGTGAAAAACTGTTTTTT.